This T cell receptor beta chain emerged from a study of blood T cell repertoires in COVID-19. Overall study context: COVID-19 samples from acute and convalescent phases originated in the United States, Italy and Spain. T cells, B-cell-depleted T cells, or PBMCs provided the cDNA or gDNA that served as material.

Germline V gives CDR1 SGHDT, CDR2 YYEEEE. The CDR3 is made up of 13 amino acids. V was clipped by 4 bases and J by 4 bases, with 12 bases between them. Per the original data handling: Amplification with reference gene primers provided the estimates of nucleated cell counts. Assay used: immunoSEQ multiplex PCR; TCRdb lists only in-frame clones, some missing. That table furnishes V, J and clone size, whereas the DNA furnished D and trimming. The sample includes approximately 130,000 clones, around 85% seen only once; the top ten take around 4.7%. The TCR sequence derives from a human donor in a cohort sampled during active COVID-19. This chain links TRBV5-6 with TRBJ2-7; D not certain. Sequencing used peripheral blood. CDR3 DNA: TGTGCCAGCAGCCCGGGTCTTACGTACGAGCAGTACTTC. The encoded protein is CASSPGLTYEQYF.